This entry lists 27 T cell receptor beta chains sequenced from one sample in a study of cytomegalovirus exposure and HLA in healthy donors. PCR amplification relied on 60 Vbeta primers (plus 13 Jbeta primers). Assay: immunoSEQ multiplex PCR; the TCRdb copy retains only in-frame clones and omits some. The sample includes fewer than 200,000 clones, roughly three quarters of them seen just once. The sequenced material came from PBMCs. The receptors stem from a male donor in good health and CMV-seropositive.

CDR3 DNA sequence: TGTGCCAGCAGCGAGACCGGGGGGGGTAACGAGCAGTACTTC. This gives the protein CASSETGGGNEQYF. The rearrangement links TRBV9 to TRBJ2-7, with TRBD2 identical over 8 bases. J gave up 5 bases and V 3 bases, and 7 bases lay outside the gene matches. The CDR3 covers 14 residues. Germline assignment: CDR1 SGDLS and CDR2 YYNGEE.

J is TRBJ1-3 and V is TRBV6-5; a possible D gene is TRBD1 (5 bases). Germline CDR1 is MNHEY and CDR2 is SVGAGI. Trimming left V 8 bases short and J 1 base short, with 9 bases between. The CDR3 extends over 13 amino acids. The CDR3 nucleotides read TGTGCCAGCCGTAGGGGTTCTGGAAACACCATATATTTT. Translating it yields CASRRGSGNTIYF.

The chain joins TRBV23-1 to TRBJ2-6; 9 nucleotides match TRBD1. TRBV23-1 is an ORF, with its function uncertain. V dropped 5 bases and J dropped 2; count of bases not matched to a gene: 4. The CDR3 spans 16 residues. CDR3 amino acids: CASSWDRETGANVLTF. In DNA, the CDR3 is TGCGCCAGCAGTTGGGACAGGGAAACTGGGGCCAACGTCCTGACTTTC.

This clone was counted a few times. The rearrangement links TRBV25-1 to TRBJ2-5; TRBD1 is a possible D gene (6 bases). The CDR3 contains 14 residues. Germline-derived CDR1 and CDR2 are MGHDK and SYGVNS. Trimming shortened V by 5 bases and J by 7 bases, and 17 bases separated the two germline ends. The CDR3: CASSPLGGIGTQYF. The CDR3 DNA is TGTGCCAGCAGTCCACTAGGGGGTATTGGGACCCAGTACTTC.

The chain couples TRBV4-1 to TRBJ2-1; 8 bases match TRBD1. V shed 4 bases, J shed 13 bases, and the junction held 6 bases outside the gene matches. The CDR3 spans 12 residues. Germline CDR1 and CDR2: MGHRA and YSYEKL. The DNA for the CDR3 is TGCGCCAGCAGCCCCCAGGGGGCCTCACAGTTCTTC. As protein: CASSPQGASQFF.

The CDR3 sequence is CASSPQGYGAFF. Here the CDR3 DNA reads TGTGCCAGCAGCCCCCAGGGTTATGGAGCTTTCTTT. The V gene is TRBV7-3, the J gene TRBJ1-1, with D tentatively TRBD1 (5 bases). Trimming left V 5 bases short and J 10 bases short, with 14 bases between. The CDR3 has 12 residues. In germline, CDR1 is SGHTA, CDR2 FQGTGA.

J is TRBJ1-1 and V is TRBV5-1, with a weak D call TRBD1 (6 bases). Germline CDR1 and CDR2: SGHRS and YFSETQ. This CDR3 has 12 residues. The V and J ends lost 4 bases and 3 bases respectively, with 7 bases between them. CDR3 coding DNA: TGCGCCAGCAGCCCAGGGGACACTGAAGCTTTCTTT. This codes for CASSPGDTEAFF.

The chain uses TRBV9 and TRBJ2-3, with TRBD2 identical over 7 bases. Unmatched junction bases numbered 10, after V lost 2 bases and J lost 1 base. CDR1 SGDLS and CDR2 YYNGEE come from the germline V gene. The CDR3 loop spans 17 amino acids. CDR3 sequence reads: CASSVAGGDSRTDTQYF. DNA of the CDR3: TGTGCCAGCAGCGTGGCTGGGGGGGACTCTCGCACAGATACGCAGTATTTT.

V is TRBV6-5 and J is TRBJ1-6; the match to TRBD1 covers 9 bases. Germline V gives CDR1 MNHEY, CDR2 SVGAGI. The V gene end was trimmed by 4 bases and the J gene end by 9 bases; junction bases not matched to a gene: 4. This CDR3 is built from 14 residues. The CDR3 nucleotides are TGTGCCAGCAGTTCTCTGGGACAGGGTTCACCCCTCCACTTT. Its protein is CASSSLGQGSPLHF.

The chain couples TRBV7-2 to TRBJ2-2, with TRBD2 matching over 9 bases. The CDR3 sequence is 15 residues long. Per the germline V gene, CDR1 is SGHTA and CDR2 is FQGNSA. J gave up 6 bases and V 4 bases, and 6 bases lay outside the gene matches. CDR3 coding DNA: TGTGCCAGCAGCTCCCCAGGCGGGGGGGCCGGGGAGCTGTTTTTT. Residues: CASSSPGGGAGELFF.

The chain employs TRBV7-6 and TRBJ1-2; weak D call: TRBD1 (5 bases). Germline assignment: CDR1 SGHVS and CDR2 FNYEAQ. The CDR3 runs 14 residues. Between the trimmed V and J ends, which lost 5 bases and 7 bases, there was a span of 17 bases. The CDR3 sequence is CASSPEPGVGGYTF. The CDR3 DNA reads TGTGCCAGCAGCCCCGAGCCGGGGGTAGGTGGCTACACCTTC.

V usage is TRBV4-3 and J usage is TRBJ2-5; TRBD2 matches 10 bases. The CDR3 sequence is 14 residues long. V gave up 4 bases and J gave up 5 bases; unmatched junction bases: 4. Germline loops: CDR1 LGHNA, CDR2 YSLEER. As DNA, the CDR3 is TGCGCCAGCAGCCTAAGCGGGGGGGCGGAGACCCAGTACTTC. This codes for CASSLSGGAETQYF.

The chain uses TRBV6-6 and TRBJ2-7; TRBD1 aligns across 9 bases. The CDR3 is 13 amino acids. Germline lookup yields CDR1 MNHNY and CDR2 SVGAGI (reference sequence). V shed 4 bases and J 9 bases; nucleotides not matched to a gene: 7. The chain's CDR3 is CASSSTGGIGQYF. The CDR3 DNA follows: TGTGCCAGCAGTTCGACAGGGGGGATCGGGCAGTACTTC.

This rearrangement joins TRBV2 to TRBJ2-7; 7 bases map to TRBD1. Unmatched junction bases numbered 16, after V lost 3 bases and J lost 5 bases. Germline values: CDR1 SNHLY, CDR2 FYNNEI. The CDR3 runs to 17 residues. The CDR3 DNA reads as TGTGCCAGCAGTGACCCCGGGACAGCAAACGGGTTCGACGAGCAGTACTTC. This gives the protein CASSDPGTANGFDEQYF.

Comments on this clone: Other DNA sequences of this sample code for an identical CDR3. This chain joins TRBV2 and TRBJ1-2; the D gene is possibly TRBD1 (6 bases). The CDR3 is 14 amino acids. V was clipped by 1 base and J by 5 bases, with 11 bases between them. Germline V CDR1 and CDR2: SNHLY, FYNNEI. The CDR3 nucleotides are TGTGCCAGCAGTGAAGGGGTCCAGGGGTATGGCTACACCTTC. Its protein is CASSEGVQGYGYTF.

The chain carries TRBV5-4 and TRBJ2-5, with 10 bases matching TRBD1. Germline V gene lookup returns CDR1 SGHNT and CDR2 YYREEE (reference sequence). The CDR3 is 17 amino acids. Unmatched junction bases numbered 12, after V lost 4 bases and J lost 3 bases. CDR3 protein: CASSQPPGQGREETQYF. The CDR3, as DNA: TGTGCCAGCAGCCAACCCCCGGGACAGGGGCGGGAAGAGACCCAGTACTTC.

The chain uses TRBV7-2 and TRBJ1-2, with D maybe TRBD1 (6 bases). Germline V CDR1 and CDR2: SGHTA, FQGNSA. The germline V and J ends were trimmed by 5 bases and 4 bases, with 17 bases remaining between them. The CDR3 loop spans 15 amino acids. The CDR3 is CASSPQDSGTYGYTF. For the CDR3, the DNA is TGTGCCAGCAGCCCCCAGGACAGCGGTACCTATGGCTACACCTTC.

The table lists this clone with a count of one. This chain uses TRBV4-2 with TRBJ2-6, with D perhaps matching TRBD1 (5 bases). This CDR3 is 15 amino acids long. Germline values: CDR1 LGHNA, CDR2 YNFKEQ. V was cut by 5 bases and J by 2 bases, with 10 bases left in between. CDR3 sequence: CASSSQGTGANVLTF. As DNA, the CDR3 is TGTGCCAGCAGCTCCCAGGGAACTGGGGCCAACGTCCTGACTTTC.

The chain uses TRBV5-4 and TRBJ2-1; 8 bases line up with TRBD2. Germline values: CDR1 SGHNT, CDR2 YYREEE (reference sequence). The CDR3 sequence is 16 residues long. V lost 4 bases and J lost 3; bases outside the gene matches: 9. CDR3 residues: CASSGAGAHLYNEQFF. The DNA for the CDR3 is TGTGCCAGCAGCGGAGCGGGGGCCCACCTCTACAATGAGCAGTTCTTC.

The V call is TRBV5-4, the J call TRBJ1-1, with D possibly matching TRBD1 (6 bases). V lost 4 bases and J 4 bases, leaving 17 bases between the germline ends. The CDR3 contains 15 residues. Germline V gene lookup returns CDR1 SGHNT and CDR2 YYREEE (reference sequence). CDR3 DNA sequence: TGTGCCAGCAGCGGTGAGGGGGGGGGTGCCACTGAAGCTTTCTTT. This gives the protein CASSGEGGGATEAFF.

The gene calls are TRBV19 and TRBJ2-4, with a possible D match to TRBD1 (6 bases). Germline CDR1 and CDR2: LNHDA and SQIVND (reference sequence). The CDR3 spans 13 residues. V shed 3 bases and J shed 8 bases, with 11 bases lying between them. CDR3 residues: CASSIVEGDIQYF. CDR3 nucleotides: TGTGCCAGTAGTATCGTCGAGGGGGACATTCAGTACTTC.

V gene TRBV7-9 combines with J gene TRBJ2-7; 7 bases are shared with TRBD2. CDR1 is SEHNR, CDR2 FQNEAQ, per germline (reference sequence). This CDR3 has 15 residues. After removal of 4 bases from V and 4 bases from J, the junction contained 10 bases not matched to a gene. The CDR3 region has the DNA TGTGCCAGCAGCTACCGGTCGGGGGGAGCGTACGAGCAGTACTTC. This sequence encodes CASSYRSGGAYEQYF.

CDR3 protein: CASSRFSGGNGGEQFF. CDR3 DNA sequence: TGTGCCAGCAGCCGGTTTAGCGGGGGAAACGGTGGTGAGCAGTTCTTC. This sequence joins TRBV4-2 and TRBJ2-1, with TRBD2 matching 9 bases. CDR1 is LGHNA, CDR2 YNFKEQ, per germline. This CDR3 comprises 16 residues. Trimming removed 4 bases from V and 9 bases from J; junction bases left unmatched: 13.

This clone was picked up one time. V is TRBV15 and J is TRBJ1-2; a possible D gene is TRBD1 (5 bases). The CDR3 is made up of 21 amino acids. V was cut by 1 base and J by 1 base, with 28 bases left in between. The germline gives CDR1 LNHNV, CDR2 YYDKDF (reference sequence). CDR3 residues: CATSRGAGEEIHNLNNYGYTF. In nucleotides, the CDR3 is TGTGCCACCAGCAGAGGGGCGGGGGAGGAGATACACAACCTGAATAACTATGGCTACACCTTC.

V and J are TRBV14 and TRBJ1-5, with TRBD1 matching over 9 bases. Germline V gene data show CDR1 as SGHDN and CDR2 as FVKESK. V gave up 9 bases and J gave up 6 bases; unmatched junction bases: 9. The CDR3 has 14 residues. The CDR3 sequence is CARPPGQGSQPQHF. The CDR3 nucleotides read TGTGCCAGACCTCCGGGACAGGGATCTCAGCCCCAGCATTTT. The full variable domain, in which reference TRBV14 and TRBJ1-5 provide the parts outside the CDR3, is EAGVTQFPSHSVIEKGQTVTLRCDPISGHDNLYWYRRVMGKEIKFLLHFVKESKQDESGMPNNRFLAERTGGTYSTLKVQPAELEDSGVYFCARPPGQGSQPQHFGDGTRLSIL.

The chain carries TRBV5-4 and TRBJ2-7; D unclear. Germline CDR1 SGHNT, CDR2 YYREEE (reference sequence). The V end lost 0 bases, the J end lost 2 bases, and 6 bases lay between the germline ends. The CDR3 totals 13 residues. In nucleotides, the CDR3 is TGTGCCAGCAGCTTGGACAGTCCCTACGAGCAGTACTTC. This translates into CASSLDSPYEQYF.

CDR3 sequence (DNA): TGTGCCAGCAGGGCGAGGGGGAAGGGGCGCGAGCAGTACTTC. Residues: CASRARGKGREQYF. The chain employs TRBV5-6 and TRBJ2-7; D might be TRBD1 (6 bases). Germline V gene lookup returns CDR1 SGHDT and CDR2 YYEEEE. The CDR3 is made up of 14 amino acids. The V end was cut by 5 bases, the J end by 6 bases, with 18 bases between.